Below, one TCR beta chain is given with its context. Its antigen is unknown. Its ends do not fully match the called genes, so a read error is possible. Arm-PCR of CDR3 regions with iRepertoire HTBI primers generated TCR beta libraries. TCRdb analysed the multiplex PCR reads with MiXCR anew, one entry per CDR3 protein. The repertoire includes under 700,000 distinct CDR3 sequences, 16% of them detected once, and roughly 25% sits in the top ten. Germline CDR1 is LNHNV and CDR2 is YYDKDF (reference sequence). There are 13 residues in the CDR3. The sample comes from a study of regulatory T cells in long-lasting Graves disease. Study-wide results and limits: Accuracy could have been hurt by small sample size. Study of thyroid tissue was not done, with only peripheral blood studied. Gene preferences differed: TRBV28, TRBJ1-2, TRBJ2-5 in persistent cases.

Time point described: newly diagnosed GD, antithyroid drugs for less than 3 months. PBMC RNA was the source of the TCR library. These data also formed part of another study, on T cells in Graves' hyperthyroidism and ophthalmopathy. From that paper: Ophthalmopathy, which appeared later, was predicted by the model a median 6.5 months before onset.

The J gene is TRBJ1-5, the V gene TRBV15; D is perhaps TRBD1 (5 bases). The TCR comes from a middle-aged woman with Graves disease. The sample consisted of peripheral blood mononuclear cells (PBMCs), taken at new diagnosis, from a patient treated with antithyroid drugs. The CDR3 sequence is CATGRDGGQPQHF. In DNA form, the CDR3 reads TGTGCCACCGGCAGAGATGGGGGTCAGCCCCAGCATTTT.